This TCR beta chain was observed in a study of T cell repertoires in cytomegalovirus infection. TCRdb re-called the reads through MiXCR, storing one row per CDR3 protein. The sample gives about 110,000 distinct CDR3 sequences, 30% of which show up once; roughly two fifths is in the top ten. As regards this clonotype: Its specificity is unknown.

V lost 4 bases to trimming and J lost 7 bases; unmatched junction nucleotides: 15. This CDR3 has 17 residues. The germline V gene encodes CDR1 MGHRA and CDR2 YSYEKL. The chain joins TRBV4-1 to TRBJ2-3, with 9 bases aligning to TRBD2. This sample comprised CD8+ T cells from cultured PBMCs, obtained from culture after CMV antigen stimulation. This receptor was taken from a human donor in good health (CMV status not recorded). Some clones in this sample may be carry-over from other donors' samples. CDR3 coding DNA: TGCGCCAGCAGCCCGGGTATGGCGCGGGGGGGCCCGAATACGCAGTATTTT. It is translated as CASSPGMARGGPNTQYF.